This TCR beta chain originates from a study of cytotoxic CD8 clonotypes in ibrutinib-treated CLL. Study details: The study included roughly 10 relapsed/refractory and around 16 treatment-naive patients; 17 had IGHV unmutated disease. Findings and caveats of the study: Private clonotypes, not public ones, expanded at ibrutinib response. Patients had baseline clonality above age-matched healthy donors, and this clonality moved with circulating CD8+ T-cell counts.

TCRdb keeps only in-frame clones here, not all; method: immunoSEQ multiplex PCR. The data hold 200,000 to 250,000 clones, with 70% to 75% observed a single time. As for this clone: Its antigen is unidentified.

V was shortened by 8 bases and J by 1 base, with 14 bases between the two germline ends. The length of the CDR3 is 14 residues. Germline CDR1 is SEHNR and CDR2 is FQNEAQ (reference sequence). The origin of this receptor is a human donor with chronic lymphocytic leukemia. The gene calls are TRBV7-9 and TRBJ2-5; the D is unclear. This specimen was PBMCs, taken after 12 months of ibrutinib treatment. The CDR3 protein is CASAGLDLQETQYF. CDR3 coding DNA: TGTGCCAGCGCCGGGTTGGACCTCCAAGAGACCCAGTACTTC.